The rows below give T cell receptor beta chains drawn from one sample of a study of cytomegalovirus exposure and HLA in healthy donors. Sequencing used immunoSEQ multiplex PCR; TCRdb keeps in-frame clones, though not all of them. The sample holds more than 150,000 clones; approximately 81% are singletons and the top ten take about 2.2%. Specimen: PBMCs. All receptors derive from a woman aged 25-40 years in good health and CMV-seronegative. Each CDR3 is given with its conserved first and last residue. The D gene is left open where the match is weak. A clone size is listed for some rows: how often the clone was seen (once, few, many), or a class if it is expanded.

v_call	clone_size	d_call	j_call	cdr3_nt	cdr3_aa
TRBV27	.	TRBD1	TRBJ1-6	TGTGCCAGCAGTTTTGGGACAGGGAAAGCACCCCTCCACTTT	CASSFGTGKAPLHF
TRBV30	few	TRBD2	TRBJ2-7	TGTGCCTGGAAGGCAACGGGAGGGGGGTCCTACGAGCAGTACTTC	CAWKATGGGSYEQYF
TRBV5-1	.	TRBD1	TRBJ1-5	TGCGCCAGCAGCCAATCCACAGGGGTAGGTCAGCCCCAGCATTTT	CASSQSTGVGQPQHF
TRBV28	.	TRBD2	TRBJ2-1	TGTGCCAGCAGTTTATATGGACCCGCTAGCGGCCAGTTGGATGAGCAGTTCTTC	CASSLYGPASGQLDEQFF
TRBV19	.	.	TRBJ1-5	TGTGCCAGCCAAGGAGGGCGGACTAGCAATCAGCCCCAGCATTTT	CASQGGRTSNQPQHF
TRBV5-1	few	.	TRBJ2-7	TGCGCCAGCAGCTTCCGAGGTCGAGGGTACGAGCAGTACTTC	CASSFRGRGYEQYF
TRBV5-6	.	.	TRBJ2-3	TGTGCCAGCAGCGGGAACAGGGATGGGACGCAGTATTTT	CASSGNRDGTQYF
TRBV15	.	TRBD1	TRBJ2-1	TGTGCCACCGCCTACAGGGGTTGGGGCAGCTCTAATTCCAATGAGCAGTTCTTC	CATAYRGWGSSNSNEQFF
TRBV5-1	.	TRBD1	TRBJ2-1	TGCGCCAGCAGCTTGTTGGGACAGGGGGGACCCAATGAGCAGTTCTTC	CASSLLGQGGPNEQFF
TRBV9	few	.	TRBJ2-3	TGTGCCAGCAGCGGGCCGGGACTTATGACAGATACGCAGTATTTT	CASSGPGLMTDTQYF
TRBV27	once	TRBD2	TRBJ2-1	TGTGCCAGCAGTTTATATGGGGAGCGGGGGCTGGAGCAGTTCTTC	CASSLYGERGLEQFF
TRBV4-3	.	TRBD2	TRBJ2-7	TGCGCCAGCAGCCAAGGAGGGCTAGCGGGAGGGCTTACCTACGAGCAGTACTTC	CASSQGGLAGGLTYEQYF
TRBV7-9	.	TRBD1	TRBJ2-3	TGTGCCAGCAGCTGGGGACAGGGAAGCACAGATACGCAGTATTTT	CASSWGQGSTDTQYF
TRBV11-2	.	.	TRBJ1-2	TGTGCCAGCAGCTTAGATTACGGTAGACCAGGCTATGGCTACACCTTC	CASSLDYGRPGYGYTF
TRBV5-1	.	.	TRBJ2-3	TGCGCCAGCAGCCTGGAGGGGTCAGATACGCAGTATTTT	CASSLEGSDTQYF
TRBV5-4	.	.	TRBJ1-1	TGTGCCAGCACCCCCCGCCAGGGCGCTGAAGCTTTCTTT	CASTPRQGAEAFF
TRBV19	.	.	TRBJ2-6	TGTGCCAGTAGTAGCAGACAAAATGATGGGGCCAACGGCCTGACTTTC	CASSSRQNDGANGLTF
TRBV7-8	.	TRBD2	TRBJ2-7	TGTGCCAGCAGCTTAGCGTCGGCCGGACTAGCGGGACCCTACGAGCAGTACTTC	CASSLASAGLAGPYEQYF
TRBV19	once	.	TRBJ2-2	TGTGCCAGTAGTGCCAAGGGACTTAGCACCGGGGAGCTGTTTTTT	CASSAKGLSTGELFF
TRBV11-2	.	.	TRBJ2-7	TGTGCCAGCAGCTCCCCGGGTGACGAGCAGTACTTC	CASSSPGDEQYF
TRBV10-2	.	.	TRBJ2-7	TGCGCCAGCAGTGAGTCTTTCGGGGGGCGCAGCTACGAGCAGTACTTC	CASSESFGGRSYEQYF
TRBV7-2	.	TRBD2	TRBJ2-5	TGTGCCAGCAGCTTAGGACTAGCGGGGGAAGAGACCCAGTACTTC	CASSLGLAGEETQYF
TRBV29-1	.	.	TRBJ1-1	TGCAGCGGGCGGGACGCGGACACTGAAGCTTTCTTT	CSGRDADTEAFF
TRBV2	few	TRBD2	TRBJ2-1	TGTGCCAGCTCGTGGGGGGAGGGCCGGTACAATGAGCAGTTCTTC	CASSWGEGRYNEQFF
TRBV6-4	few	TRBD1	TRBJ2-3	TGTGCCAGCAGAGGACCCGGGACAGGAAGCACAGATACGCAGTATTTT	CASRGPGTGSTDTQYF
TRBV27	.	.	TRBJ2-7	TGTGCCAGCAGTCCGATCCCCGAGCAGTACTTC	CASSPIPEQYF
TRBV4-1	.	.	TRBJ1-5	TGCGCCAGCAGCCATGGGCCACCTTCGGATCAGCCCCAGCATTTT	CASSHGPPSDQPQHF
TRBV11-2	.	.	TRBJ1-6	TGTGCCAGCAGCTTATTCGATTCACCCCTCCACTTT	CASSLFDSPLHF
TRBV7-2	.	TRBD1	TRBJ2-7	TGTGCCAGCAGCGACCGGGACAGGGCCTCCTACGAGCAGTACTTC	CASSDRDRASYEQYF
TRBV2	.	TRBD2	TRBJ2-2	TGTGCCAGCAGAACGGGACTAGCGGGAAGGACCGGGGAGCTGTTTTTT	CASRTGLAGRTGELFF
TRBV20-1	.	.	TRBJ2-1	TGCAGTGCTAAGACTCGCAATGAGCAGTTCTTC	CSAKTRNEQFF
TRBV10-3	few	.	TRBJ1-2	TGTGCCATCAATGCAGGAAACTATGGCTACACCTTC	CAINAGNYGYTF
TRBV7-9	once	.	TRBJ1-2	TGTGCCAGCAGCCCCCAATCTTGGACAGTCAACTATGGCTACACCTTC	CASSPQSWTVNYGYTF
TRBV2	.	.	TRBJ2-3	TGTGCCAGCAGTGAACAGGTTAGCACAGATACGCAGTATTTT	CASSEQVSTDTQYF
TRBV6-5	few	.	TRBJ2-2	TGTGCCAGCAGCCCGGGGAAGACGAACACCGGGGAGCTGTTTTTT	CASSPGKTNTGELFF
TRBV29-1	.	.	TRBJ1-5	TGCAGCGTTGGCCTACCTAATCAGCCCCAGCATTTT	CSVGLPNQPQHF
TRBV6-4	.	.	TRBJ1-1	TGTGCCAGCAGTGAACAGGGCGGGACTGAAGCTTTCTTT	CASSEQGGTEAFF
TRBV9	.	TRBD1	TRBJ2-6	TGTGCCAGCAGCGACCGGGACAGGGTAGGCTCTGGGGCCAACGGCCTGACTTTC	CASSDRDRVGSGANGLTF
TRBV27	.	.	TRBJ2-3	TGTGCCAGCAGTTTATCCAGTTATACGCAGTATTTT	CASSLSSYTQYF
TRBV5-4	.	.	TRBJ2-1	TGTGCCAGCAGCTTGGACTTATTCAATGAGCAGTTCTTC	CASSLDLFNEQFF
TRBV25-1	few	.	TRBJ1-6	TGTGCCAGCAGTGTAGGGGAAAATTCACCCCTCCACTTT	CASSVGENSPLHF
TRBV2	.	.	TRBJ2-1	TGTGCCAGCAGTCGATCCGGGGGCTCCTACAATGAGCAGTTCTTC	CASSRSGGSYNEQFF
TRBV13	once	TRBD2	TRBJ2-1	TGTGCCAGCAGCCTCCTAGCGGGAGGCTACAATGAGCAGTTCTTC	CASSLLAGGYNEQFF
TRBV18	.	.	TRBJ2-7	TGTGCCAGCTCACCCGCTGGAGGCCCGACGGGCGAGCAGTACTTC	CASSPAGGPTGEQYF
TRBV9	.	TRBD1	TRBJ2-5	TGTGCCAGCAGCGGGGGTGGGGACAGGCCCCCATGGGAGCAGTACTTC	CASSGGGDRPPWEQYF
TRBV7-2	.	.	TRBJ1-3	TGTGCCAGCAGCGCCGCTCCGAGCTCTGGAAACACCATATATTTT	CASSAAPSSGNTIYF
TRBV28	.	.	TRBJ2-3	TGTGCCAGCAGTTTCCGGGGAACAGATACGCAGTATTTT	CASSFRGTDTQYF
TRBV7-2	.	.	TRBJ1-5	TGTGCCAGCAGCTTACAGACAGGAAGCAATCAGCCCCAGCATTTT	CASSLQTGSNQPQHF